This T cell receptor (beta chain) was recorded in a study of T cell responses to AZD1222 COVID-19 vaccine. Note on this clone: The same CDR3 arises from other DNA sequences in this sample as well.

The method was immunoSEQ multiplex PCR; TCRdb's version includes in-frame clones alone and lacks a portion of them. This table has 200,000 or so clones, around 87% appearing once. CDR1 SGDLS and CDR2 YYNGEE come from the germline V gene. V lost 0 bases to trimming and J lost 2 bases, with 9 bases between them. CDR3 size: 14 residues. This receptor was obtained from an adult in good health. The specimen comprised peripheral blood, sampled on day 0 of MenACWY control vaccination. V usage is TRBV9 and J usage is TRBJ2-7; perhaps TRBD1 as D (6 bases). The CDR3 DNA sequence: TGTGCCAGCAGCGTAGATCAGGGGCCCTACGAGCAGTACTTC. Residues: CASSVDQGPYEQYF. The variable domain in full, completed from reference TRBV9 and TRBJ2-7, reads DSGVTQTPKHLITATGQRVTLRCSPRSGDLSVYWYQQSLDQGLQFLIQYYNGEERAKGNILERFSAQQFPDLHSELNLSSLELGDSALYFCASSVDQGPYEQYFGPGTRLTVT.